These T cell receptor beta chains were read from a single sample in a study of blood T cells in healthy people across ages. TCRdb passed the 5' RACE reads through MiXCR, listing each CDR3 protein once. Among about 780,000 distinct CDR3 sequences listed, about half were seen once. Material for sequencing was blood. The source of these receptors is a man of 80 years or more in good health. Each CDR3 is given with its conserved first and last residue. The order of the fields is clone size, D gene, J gene, V gene, CDR3 DNA, CDR3 protein. A D gene is named only where the DNA matches it firmly. Not every row has a clone size; where given, it reads once, few, many or a size class.

>few|TRBD2|TRBJ2-1|TRBV5-1
TGCGCCAGCAGCTTGGCGCGGGGGGTAGCGGGAGGGAGTAGTTCCTACAATGAGCAGTTCTTC
CASSLARGVAGGSSSYNEQFF
>.|.|TRBJ2-2|TRBV5-1
TGCGCCAGCAGCTTGTCAGGTTCCGGGGAGCTGTTTTTT
CASSLSGSGELFF
>.|.|TRBJ2-1|TRBV28
TGTGCCAGCAGCGACCCCGGGACGGGTTCTAATGAGCAGTTCTTC
CASSDPGTGSNEQFF
>.|.|TRBJ2-1|TRBV9
TGTGCCAGCAGCGCACAGGGTTATGAGCAGTTCTTC
CASSAQGYEQFF
>.|TRBD1|TRBJ1-6|TRBV25-1
TGTGCCAGTACAGGGGGTAGCTCCTATAATTCACCCCTCCACTTT
CASTGGSSYNSPLHF
>.|.|TRBJ1-6|TRBV5-1
TGCGCCAGCAGCTTGGTGGCAGACAATAATTCACCCCTCCACTTT
CASSLVADNNSPLHF
>few|.|TRBJ2-1|TRBV4-2
TGTGCCAGCAGTCAACAGAGCAACAATGAGCAGTTCTTC
CASSQQSNNEQFF
>many|.|TRBJ2-5|TRBV12-3/TRBV12-4
TGTGCCAGCAGTGGGGCACGGGGTCCGGTGGAGACCCAGTACTTC
CASSGARGPVETQYF
>.|.|TRBJ2-1|TRBV4-3
TGCGCCAGCAGCCAAGGCAGGTCCGCCTACGAGCAGTTCTTC
CASSQGRSAYEQFF
>many|.|TRBJ1-2|TRBV3-1
TGTGCCAGCAGCCAAGGGCTCGGAAGGGGCTATGGCTACACCTTC
CASSQGLGRGYGYTF
>many|TRBD2|TRBJ2-3|TRBV7-3
TGTGCCAGCAGCTTAGGGCTAGCGGGGGTCACAGATACGCAGTATTTT
CASSLGLAGVTDTQYF
>few|.|TRBJ2-3|TRBV27
TGTGCCAGCACCTTCCTAGCAACTTCCACAGATACGCAGTATTTT
CASTFLATSTDTQYF
>few|TRBD2|TRBJ2-4|TRBV20-1
TGCAGTGCTGGACTAGGCAAGAACATTCAGTACTTC
CSAGLGKNIQYF